Listed below are T cell receptor beta chains from one sample, sequenced in a study of blood T cell repertoires in COVID-19. TCRdb's copy holds only in-frame clones and misses some; the assay was immunoSEQ multiplex PCR. The sample has approximately 140,000 clones, 84% seen once. Sequencing was performed on peripheral blood. These receptors all come from a young man with COVID-19, enrolled during active disease. The CDR3 runs from the conserved cysteine through the conserved F or W. The D gene is left open where the match is weak. Some rows have no size entry. The others give once, few or many, or a class for an expanded clone.

j_call: TRBJ1-6
d_call: -
v_call: TRBV10-3
clone_size: -
cdr3_nt: TGTGCCATCAGTGCTGAGGAGGGAAATTCACCCCTCCACTTT
cdr3_aa: CAISAEEGNSPLHF

j_call: TRBJ2-4
d_call: TRBD2
v_call: TRBV30
clone_size: -
cdr3_nt: TGTGCCTGGAGTGACGCGGGAGCCCGAGCCAAAAACATTCAGTACTTC
cdr3_aa: CAWSDAGARAKNIQYF

j_call: TRBJ2-5
d_call: TRBD1
v_call: TRBV2
clone_size: -
cdr3_nt: TGTGCCAGCAGTGCAAACAGGGGAGAGACCCAGTACTTC
cdr3_aa: CASSANRGETQYF

j_call: TRBJ1-5
d_call: -
v_call: TRBV6-5
clone_size: -
cdr3_nt: TGTGCCAGCAGTTACAGAACAGGGAGCTTTAGACAGCCCCAGCATTTT
cdr3_aa: CASSYRTGSFRQPQHF

j_call: TRBJ1-4
d_call: TRBD1
v_call: TRBV5-1
clone_size: once
cdr3_nt: TGCGCCAGCAGCTCACTAGAAACAGGGGTCGGGGAAAAACTGTTTTTT
cdr3_aa: CASSSLETGVGEKLFF

j_call: TRBJ2-7
d_call: TRBD1
v_call: TRBV18
clone_size: -
cdr3_nt: TGTGCCAGCTCACGGACAGGGGGGTTCTACGAGCAGTACTTC
cdr3_aa: CASSRTGGFYEQYF

j_call: TRBJ2-4
d_call: TRBD1
v_call: TRBV19
clone_size: -
cdr3_nt: TGTGCCAGTAGTATGGGACAGGCGACCTTTCAGTACTTC
cdr3_aa: CASSMGQATFQYF

j_call: TRBJ1-2
d_call: TRBD1
v_call: TRBV5-6
clone_size: -
cdr3_nt: TGTGCCAGCAGCCTCGACAGGGGGCCCTACTATGGCTACACCTTC
cdr3_aa: CASSLDRGPYYGYTF

j_call: TRBJ2-7
d_call: -
v_call: TRBV18
clone_size: -
cdr3_nt: TGTGCCAGCTCACCTCCGGGAATCTACGAGCAGTACTTC
cdr3_aa: CASSPPGIYEQYF

j_call: TRBJ2-1
d_call: TRBD2
v_call: TRBV24-1
clone_size: -
cdr3_nt: TGTGCCACCAGTGATTTGGGGACTAGTAGACGGAATGAGCAGTTCTTC
cdr3_aa: CATSDLGTSRRNEQFF

j_call: TRBJ1-1
d_call: -
v_call: TRBV11-1
clone_size: -
cdr3_nt: TGTGCCAGCAGCTTTTCAGGGTTAACTGAAGCTTTCTTT
cdr3_aa: CASSFSGLTEAFF

j_call: TRBJ2-2
d_call: TRBD2
v_call: TRBV6-5
clone_size: -
cdr3_nt: TGTGCCAGCAGTCCGGGGGGGTACGGGGAGCTGTTTTTT
cdr3_aa: CASSPGGYGELFF

j_call: TRBJ2-4
d_call: -
v_call: TRBV28
clone_size: -
cdr3_nt: TGTGCCAGCAGCCCTCGACAGCTACTAGCCAAAAACATTCAGTACTTC
cdr3_aa: CASSPRQLLAKNIQYF

j_call: TRBJ1-1
d_call: -
v_call: TRBV27
clone_size: -
cdr3_nt: TGTGCCAGCAGTACACAGGTAAACATGAACACTGAAGCTTTCTTT
cdr3_aa: CASSTQVNMNTEAFF

j_call: TRBJ1-5
d_call: -
v_call: TRBV18
clone_size: -
cdr3_nt: TGTGCCAGCTCACCGATGGCTCCGACAAGCAATCAGCCCCAGCATTTT
cdr3_aa: CASSPMAPTSNQPQHF

j_call: TRBJ2-2
d_call: TRBD1
v_call: TRBV7-9
clone_size: -
cdr3_nt: TGTGCCAGCAGCCCTCTCCGGGACAGGGACACCGGGGAGCTGTTTTTT
cdr3_aa: CASSPLRDRDTGELFF

j_call: TRBJ2-1
d_call: -
v_call: TRBV28
clone_size: -
cdr3_nt: TGTGCCAGCAGTCACTCAGGAGAGCAGTTCTTC
cdr3_aa: CASSHSGEQFF

j_call: TRBJ2-2
d_call: -
v_call: TRBV14
clone_size: -
cdr3_nt: TGTGCCAGCAGCCATACGGGACAAAACACCGGGGAGCTGTTTTTT
cdr3_aa: CASSHTGQNTGELFF

j_call: TRBJ2-1
d_call: TRBD2
v_call: TRBV6-5
clone_size: -
cdr3_nt: TGTGCCAGCAGTTACTCGGGACTAGCGGCCAATGAGCAGTTCTTC
cdr3_aa: CASSYSGLAANEQFF

j_call: TRBJ1-4
d_call: -
v_call: TRBV6-6
clone_size: -
cdr3_nt: TGTGCCAGCAGCCCAGCTGCAGGGTATGCTAATGAAAAACTGTTTTTT
cdr3_aa: CASSPAAGYANEKLFF

j_call: TRBJ2-2
d_call: -
v_call: TRBV28
clone_size: -
cdr3_nt: TGTGCCGCCAGTTTCGAGGCTACGGGGACCGGGGAGCTGTTTTTT
cdr3_aa: CAASFEATGTGELFF

j_call: TRBJ2-7
d_call: -
v_call: TRBV9
clone_size: -
cdr3_nt: TGTGCCAGCAGCCCAACCCGACTCCACTACGAGCAGTACTTC
cdr3_aa: CASSPTRLHYEQYF

j_call: TRBJ2-1
d_call: TRBD2
v_call: TRBV3-1/TRBV3-2
clone_size: -
cdr3_nt: TGTGCCAGCCAGCGGGAGTCCGAGAATGAGCAGTTCTTC
cdr3_aa: CASQRESENEQFF

j_call: TRBJ1-2
d_call: -
v_call: TRBV27
clone_size: -
cdr3_nt: TGTGCCAGCAGGGCCGGGGGAGACTATGGCTACACCTTC
cdr3_aa: CASRAGGDYGYTF

j_call: TRBJ1-1
d_call: -
v_call: TRBV28
clone_size: -
cdr3_nt: TGTGCCAGCAGTTTACTCAGGGCGAACACTGAAGCTTTCTTT
cdr3_aa: CASSLLRANTEAFF

j_call: TRBJ2-2
d_call: -
v_call: TRBV10-1
clone_size: -
cdr3_nt: TGCGCCAGCCGAGGTTCCTGGGACACCGGGGAGCTGTTTTTT
cdr3_aa: CASRGSWDTGELFF

j_call: TRBJ2-5
d_call: TRBD2
v_call: TRBV4-1
clone_size: -
cdr3_nt: TGCGCCAGCAGCCGCGGACTAGCGGGAGTCGAGACCCAGTACTTC
cdr3_aa: CASSRGLAGVETQYF

j_call: TRBJ1-5
d_call: -
v_call: TRBV6-5
clone_size: -
cdr3_nt: TGTGCCACACGATCAGGGGCGATTCAGCCCCAGCATTTT
cdr3_aa: CATRSGAIQPQHF

j_call: TRBJ1-2
d_call: -
v_call: TRBV12-3/TRBV12-4
clone_size: -
cdr3_nt: TGTGCCAGCAGAGTATCAGCGGATGGCTACACCTTC
cdr3_aa: CASRVSADGYTF

j_call: TRBJ1-5
d_call: -
v_call: TRBV19
clone_size: -
cdr3_nt: TGTGCCAGTAGTATTTCAGGGGGCAATCAGCCCCAGCATTTT
cdr3_aa: CASSISGGNQPQHF

j_call: TRBJ2-1
d_call: TRBD2
v_call: TRBV5-4
clone_size: -
cdr3_nt: TGTGCCAGCAGCTCAAGACTAGCGGGGGGGAATGAGCAGTTCTTC
cdr3_aa: CASSSRLAGGNEQFF

j_call: TRBJ2-5
d_call: TRBD1
v_call: TRBV28
clone_size: -
cdr3_nt: TGTGCCAGCAGTTTATTTGGGACAGCAAAGACCCAGTACTTC
cdr3_aa: CASSLFGTAKTQYF

j_call: TRBJ2-1
d_call: TRBD2
v_call: TRBV6-5
clone_size: -
cdr3_nt: TGTGCCAGCAACCGACTAGCGGTGGGGAATGAGCAGTTCTTC
cdr3_aa: CASNRLAVGNEQFF

j_call: TRBJ2-2
d_call: -
v_call: TRBV7-8
clone_size: -
cdr3_nt: TGTGCCAGCAGCCCCAGACAGAAAACCGGGGAGCTGTTTTTT
cdr3_aa: CASSPRQKTGELFF

j_call: TRBJ2-1
d_call: -
v_call: TRBV3-1/TRBV3-2
clone_size: -
cdr3_nt: TGTGCCAGCATGGGGCGGGACTCCTACAATGAGCAGTTCTTC
cdr3_aa: CASMGRDSYNEQFF

j_call: TRBJ2-7
d_call: TRBD2
v_call: TRBV24-1
clone_size: -
cdr3_nt: TGTGCCACCAGTGGCGGGACTAGCGCTCCCTACGAGCAGTACTTC
cdr3_aa: CATSGGTSAPYEQYF

j_call: TRBJ1-5
d_call: -
v_call: TRBV27
clone_size: -
cdr3_nt: TGTGCCAGCAGTTTCTTAGAGGACAATCAGCCCCAGCATTTT
cdr3_aa: CASSFLEDNQPQHF

j_call: TRBJ2-1
d_call: -
v_call: TRBV7-2
clone_size: -
cdr3_nt: TGTGCCAGCAGCTTAGTGCGAGGCAATGAGCAGTTCTTC
cdr3_aa: CASSLVRGNEQFF

j_call: TRBJ2-1
d_call: TRBD2
v_call: TRBV10-1
clone_size: -
cdr3_nt: TGCGCCAGCAGTCACGGACTAGATGTAGGTGAGCAGTTCTTC
cdr3_aa: CASSHGLDVGEQFF

j_call: TRBJ2-7
d_call: TRBD2
v_call: TRBV7-8
clone_size: -
cdr3_nt: TGTGCCAGCAGCCCGCTAGCGGCCATCGGGGAGCAGTACTTC
cdr3_aa: CASSPLAAIGEQYF

j_call: TRBJ2-3
d_call: TRBD1
v_call: TRBV14
clone_size: -
cdr3_nt: TGTGCCAGCAGTCGGCAGGGGGCCGGCACAGATACGCAGTATTTT
cdr3_aa: CASSRQGAGTDTQYF

j_call: TRBJ2-1
d_call: -
v_call: TRBV5-1
clone_size: -
cdr3_nt: TGCGCCAGCAGCTTTTCGGACAGCTCCTACAATGAGCAGTTCTTC
cdr3_aa: CASSFSDSSYNEQFF